This record looks at one T cell receptor beta chain sequence and its context. Antigen unknown. CDR3 length: 16 residues. Trimming pared 0 bases from V and 0 bases from J, leaving 9 bases between. The germline CDR1 and CDR2 sequences are LNHNV and YYDKDF (reference sequence). PCR was performed a second time for 7 to 11 cycles using a sample-barcoded 5' primer and a J-beta primer mix. Each CDR3 protein is one row after TCRdb ran MiXCR on the 5' RACE reads. This sample yields around 1,900,000 distinct CDR3 sequences, of which around 40% are seen a single time; 23% belongs to the top ten. This sample was included in a study of blood T cells in healthy people across ages. Each donor had around 9.8 milliliters of peripheral blood drawn. General study points: Strong correlation linked observed beta diversity and percent naive T cells. In long-lived donors, naive CD4+ cell counts and diversity exceeded those of aged donors.

The TCR sequence derives from a human donor in good health. V is TRBV15 and J is TRBJ1-3; D is ambiguous. The sample consisted of blood. The CDR3 DNA reads as TGTGCCACCAGCAGAGATCCGGCGAGCTCTGGAAACACCATATATTTT. The encoded protein is CATSRDPASSGNTIYF.